The sample holds many counts of the clone carrying this TCR beta chain. Its target is not known. Amplification of TCR alpha and beta CDR3 regions from RNA used iRepertoire nested multiplex PCR. A single record per CDR3 protein comes from TCRdb applying MiXCR to the multiplex PCR reads. The data show 300,000 to 450,000 distinct CDR3 sequences, 35% to 45% seen once. There are 14 residues in the CDR3. V was shortened by 8 bases and J by 0 bases, with 8 bases between the two germline ends. CDR1 and CDR2 from the germline V gene are MNHNS and SASEGT. This entry belongs to a study of glioma-infiltrating T cells. Regarding the study as a whole: Patients with low tissue-blood divergence carried a signature set of shared blood CDR3 motifs. Only very few CDR3 sequences appeared in both tissue and blood.

The chain joins TRBV6-1 to TRBJ2-6; D ambiguous. This clonotype originated in a human donor with low-grade glioma or glioblastoma, undergoing nonglioma brain surgery, or in good health (not recorded which). Input material: glioma tissue, nonneoplastic brain tissue, or PBMCs (not recorded which). The CDR3 DNA reads as TGTGCCAGCGTGTGGGACTCTGGGGCCAACGTCCTGACTTTC. This encodes CASVWDSGANVLTF.